The T cell receptor (beta chain) under discussion was sequenced for a study of human T cells and chemical hapten exposure (dated by TCRdb to about 2021). For the study in its entirety: For sensitization, 2% DPC in acetone was applied to an approximately 2 cm by approximately 2 cm area of upper inner arm skin. Throughout the study period of about 23 weeks, patients also received therapeutic DPC doses to the scalp every week. Patch testing on the upper back used Finn chambers containing 0.01% DPC, with scoring done after 6 days according to International Contact Dermatitis Research Group standards. Most of the patients in the cohort were female, and the cohort covered alopecia areata with under or over 50% scalp involvement, alopecia totalis and alopecia universalis. Libraries were combined into a pool for sequencing, and differences in TCR yield between samples came mainly from small differences in library volumes within the pool. Peripheral blood TCR repertoire changes were tracked in vivo in alopecia patients during primary and secondary sensitization to the hapten diphenylcyclopropenone (DPC). Blood samples were taken from patients before sensitization (week 0) and then at 2, 6 and about 24 weeks after DPC sensitization. Nearly 30 alopecia patients gave blood for TCR sequencing at one to four time points (pre-sensitization, 2, 6 and 24 weeks).

Library generation was performed with RACE. Sequencing relied on a NextSeq 500. During library preparation, unique molecular identifiers were attached to individual cDNA molecules so that TCRs could be counted quantitatively and reproducibly. Both TCR alpha and TCR beta chains were sequenced from each blood RNA sample. The source study handled its data this way. A median of approximately 100,000 TCRs per sample was observed, with a range of roughly 23,224 to 750,000. The Decombinator software suite was used to annotate the V, J and CDR3 of the TCR reads. To make PS versus PT1 abundance plots, every sample was subsampled to the same number of TCRs (28,000). Expanded TCRs were defined as absent before sensitization and observed at least eight times at the 2-week time point. The public sequencing data were trimmed at Q25 with fastp and processed into clonotypes with MiXCR by TCRdb, which kept only in-frame beta chains. Entries that share a CDR3 protein sequence are merged under the most common genes and DNA. TCRdb, rather than the study authors, made the V and J calls. The sample records around 150,000 distinct CDR3 sequences, 13% to 15% of which are singletons. The top ten hold about 1.7% of the sample.

Points the paper makes about the study in general: Patch test score was positively correlated with the number of PT1 expanded TCRs, with significance at thresholds 8, 16 and 32 but not at 4. The number of TCRs above 1 in 1000 frequency did not change with DPC sensitization; there was no evidence of global repertoire structure alterations. Significantly more large CDR3 similarity clusters were formed by expanded TCRs than by pre-sensitization or healthy control sets, consistent with antigen-driven responses. Alopecia, a presumed autoimmune disease, was present in all patients, so the immune response of the patients might differ from that of healthy individuals. After repeated subsampling, the strength of the expansion versus patch-test correlation and the threshold at which it became significant changed.

V and J are truncated by 0 bases and 2 bases respectively, leaving an intervening sequence of 10 bases. The CDR3 holds 15 amino acids from the cysteine to the phenylalanine. Only CDR3 DNA remains: 45 bases, in frame from the first base. Based on the germline V gene, the CDR1 and CDR2 sequences are SGHRS and YFSETQ. Taken with the paper, the label for time point translates to: patch test 1, 2 weeks after DPC sensitization. Per the publication, the treatment or condition label means: therapeutic diphenylcyclopropenone sensitization with weekly scalp DPC. Blood at each patch-test visit was drawn before the patch test was applied. Patients were considered eligible if aged 18 to 70, diagnosed with alopecia and deemed suitable for DPC therapy, and patients were excluded if pregnant. Unfractionated whole blood was collected in Tempus Blood RNA tubes, and total RNA was extracted from that blood. This clonotype was detected a few times. Its specific antigen is unknown. No much larger clone is present one base from it, and per-base qualities are unavailable.

This sample comprised whole blood, obtained in connection with sensitization to the hapten diphenylcyclopropenone (DPC). This sequence was found in a woman under 40 with alopecia areata. Some clones in this sample may be carry-over from other donors' samples. The V gene is TRBV5-1 and the J gene is TRBJ2-3; no D gene can be assigned with confidence. The CDR3 loop reads CASSLGYRSTDTQYF. The DNA sequence is TGCGCCAGCAGCTTGGGGTACCGGTCCACAGATACGCAGTATTTT.